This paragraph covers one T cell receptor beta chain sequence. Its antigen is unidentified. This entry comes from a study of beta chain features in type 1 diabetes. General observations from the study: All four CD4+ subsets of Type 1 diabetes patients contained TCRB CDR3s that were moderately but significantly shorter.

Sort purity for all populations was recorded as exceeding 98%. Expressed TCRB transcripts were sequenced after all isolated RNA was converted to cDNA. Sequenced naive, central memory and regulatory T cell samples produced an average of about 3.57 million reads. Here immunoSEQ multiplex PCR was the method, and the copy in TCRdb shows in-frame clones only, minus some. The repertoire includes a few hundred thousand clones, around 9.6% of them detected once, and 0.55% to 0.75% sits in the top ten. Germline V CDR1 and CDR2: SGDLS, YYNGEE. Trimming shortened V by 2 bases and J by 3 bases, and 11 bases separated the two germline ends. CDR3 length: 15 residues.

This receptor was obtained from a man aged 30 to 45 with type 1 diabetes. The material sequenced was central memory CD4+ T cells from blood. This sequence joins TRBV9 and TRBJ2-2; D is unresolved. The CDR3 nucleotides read TGTGCCAGCAGCGTTAGGGCGGTAGACACCGGGGAGCTGTTTTTT. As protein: CASSVRAVDTGELFF.